The 22 T cell receptor beta chains presented below share a single source sample, sequenced in a study of shared clonotypes between healthy human individuals. TCRdb's table, derived via immunoSEQ multiplex PCR, lists solely in-frame clones and lacks some. The data hold around 1.4 million clones, with roughly 98.5% observed a single time. Input material: naive CD4+ T cells sorted from blood. Indicated subset: CD45RA+ positively selected. These receptors all come from a man aged 30 to 39 in good health.

V gene TRBV7-2 combines with J gene TRBJ2-7; 9 bases fit TRBD1. V was pared by 2 bases and J by 4 bases, with 6 bases of the junction left unmatched. Germline loops: CDR1 SGHTA, CDR2 FQGNSA. CDR3 length: 15 amino acids. CDR3 amino acids: CASSLMGQGHYEQYF. The CDR3 nucleotides read TGTGCCAGCAGCTTAATGGGACAGGGTCATTACGAGCAGTACTTC.

The chain couples TRBV18 to TRBJ1-1; 7 nucleotides align to TRBD1. The junction had 5 bases not matched to a gene; V was cut back by 6 bases and J by 1 base. Germline lookup yields CDR1 KGHSH and CDR2 LQKENI. This CDR3 comprises 14 residues. In nucleotides, the CDR3 is TGTGCCAGCTCTGAAGGGACAGCGAACACTGAAGCTTTCTTT. As protein: CASSEGTANTEAFF.

The chain couples TRBV5-8 to TRBJ2-4; D is tentatively TRBD1 or TRBD2 (5 bases each). V was shortened by 5 bases and J by 4 bases, with 10 bases between the two germline ends. The CDR3 has 13 amino acids. CDR1 SGHTS and CDR2 YDEGEE come from the germline V gene. This chain's CDR3 is CASSNWGKNIQYF. DNA of the CDR3: TGTGCCAGCAGTAACTGGGGGAAAAACATTCAGTACTTC.

The V and J genes are TRBV28 and TRBJ2-3, with 7 bases identical to TRBD1. The CDR3 covers 14 residues. CDR1 is MDHEN and CDR2 is SYDVKM in the germline V gene. V was clipped by 6 bases and J by 2 bases; unmatched bases: 5. The DNA for the CDR3 is TGTGCCAGCAGCCCCCAGGGGGTCACAGATACGCAGTATTTT. Translated: CASSPQGVTDTQYF.

V usage is TRBV5-5 and J usage is TRBJ1-5, with D maybe TRBD1 (6 bases). With 4 bases removed from V and 5 bases from J, the gap between germline ends came to 13 bases. The CDR3 length is 14 residues. CDR1 and CDR2 from the germline V gene are SGHKS and YYEKEE (reference sequence). As DNA, the CDR3 is TGTGCCAGCAGCGAACGGACAGAATATCAGCCCCAGCATTTT. Its translation: CASSERTEYQPQHF. The complete variable domain, with remaining parts taken from reference TRBV5-5 and TRBJ1-5, reads DAGVTQSPTHLIKTRGQQVTLRCSPISGHKSVSWYQQVLGQGPQFIFQYYEKEERGRGNFPDRFSARQFPNYSSELNVNALLLGDSALYLCASSERTEYQPQHFGDGTRLSIL.

The sample holds one count of this clone. V gene TRBV2 combines with J gene TRBJ2-3; D is unclear. V was clipped by 4 bases and J by 1 base, with 9 bases between them. The length of the CDR3 is 14 residues. Germline loops: CDR1 SNHLY, CDR2 FYNNEI. CDR3 in amino acids: CASSATEGTDTQYF. The DNA of the CDR3 is TGTGCCAGCAGTGCTACGGAAGGCACAGATACGCAGTATTTT. Full variable domain (rest looked up from reference TRBV2 and TRBJ2-3): EPEVTQTPSHQVTQMGQEVILRCVPISNHLYFYWYRQILGQKVEFLVSFYNNEISEKSEIFDDQFSVERPDGSNFTLKIRSTKLEDSAMYFCASSATEGTDTQYFGPGTRLTVL.

The chain links TRBV2 to TRBJ2-2; either TRBD1 or TRBD2 may fit D (5 bases each). Trimming cost V 10 bases and J 5 bases, with 8 bases left between them. The CDR3 runs 11 residues. The V gene's germline CDR1 is SNHLY and CDR2 FYNNEI. CDR3 coding DNA: TGTGCCACCAGGGAGACCGGGGAGCTGTTTTTT. It is translated as CATRETGELFF. The full variable domain, completed using reference TRBV2 and TRBJ2-2, is EPEVTQTPSHQVTQMGQEVILRCVPISNHLYFYWYRQILGQKVEFLVSFYNNEISEKSEIFDDQFSVERPDGSNFTLKIRSTKLEDSAMYFCATRETGELFFGEGSRLTVL.

The chain uses TRBV19 and TRBJ1-5; D unresolved. Germline CDR1 and CDR2: LNHDA and SQIVND (reference sequence). The V and J ends lost 7 bases and 1 base respectively, with 17 bases between them. The CDR3 consists of 16 residues. In DNA form, the CDR3 reads TGTGCCAGTACCACCGTCACCAGTCTAAGCAATCAGCCCCAGCATTTT. Amino acid sequence: CASTTVTSLSNQPQHF.

V usage is TRBV5-1 and J usage is TRBJ2-7, with D maybe TRBD2 (6 bases). The CDR3 runs 16 residues. The V and J ends lost 4 bases and 3 bases respectively, with 20 bases between them. Germline CDR1 SGHRS, CDR2 YFSETQ. CDR3 DNA sequence: TGCGCCAGCAGCCCGGGGACTCTTCAGTGGCTCTACGAGCAGTACTTC. This translates into CASSPGTLQWLYEQYF.

This clone has a single count. The chain employs TRBV28 and TRBJ2-7, with no clear D. Trimming stripped 4 bases from V and 7 bases from J, with 11 bases between. Germline V gives CDR1 MDHEN, CDR2 SYDVKM. The CDR3 loop spans 12 amino acids. In nucleotides, the CDR3 is TGTGCCAGCAGTTCCCAAGTACGAGAGCAGTACTTC. Residues: CASSSQVREQYF. Together with reference TRBV28 and TRBJ2-7, the CDR3 gives the full variable domain: DVKVTQSSRYLVKRTGEKVFLECVQDMDHENMFWYRQDPGLGLRLIYFSYDVKMKEKGDIPEGYSVSREKKERFSLILESASTNQTSMYLCASSSQVREQYFGPGTRLTVT.

The CDR3: CASSLTRDRAYEQYF. The CDR3 region has the DNA TGCGCCAGCAGCCTGACCAGGGACAGGGCTTACGAGCAGTACTTC. The gene calls are TRBV5-1 and TRBJ2-7, with TRBD1 matching 9 bases. The CDR3 length is 15 residues. Per germline, CDR1 SGHRS and CDR2 YFSETQ. The trim removed 4 bases at V and 4 bases at J, leaving 9 bases unmatched.

The V gene is TRBV5-1, the J gene TRBJ2-1, with 7 nucleotides matching TRBD2. The CDR3 extends over 15 amino acids. CDR1 and CDR2 (germline): SGHRS, YFSETQ. The J segment lost 7 bases and the V segment lost 0 bases, leaving 7 bases of the junction unmatched. As DNA, the CDR3 is TGCGCCAGCAGCTTGGTCGCGGGAGCAAATAATGAGCAGTTCTTC. Amino acids: CASSLVAGANNEQFF.

The chain combines TRBV28 with TRBJ2-7; D perhaps matches TRBD2 (6 bases). CDR1 is MDHEN, CDR2 SYDVKM, per germline. This CDR3 comprises 16 residues. V lost 4 bases, J lost 3 bases, and 19 bases lay in between. The CDR3 loop is CASSSYPGLGIYEQYF. In DNA, the CDR3 is TGTGCCAGCAGTTCATATCCGGGACTTGGTATCTACGAGCAGTACTTC.

This clone was detected once. The chain combines TRBV7-8 with TRBJ1-1; D uncertain. The ends were cut back, 0 bases at V and 2 bases at J, with 10 bases in the middle. CDR1 SGHVS and CDR2 FQNEAQ come from the germline V gene. The CDR3 is made up of 15 amino acids. CDR3 coding DNA: TGTGCCAGCAGCTTAGCGCTGGCAGATAACACTGAAGCTTTCTTT. It specifies CASSLALADNTEAFF.

To note about this clone: At the DNA level, this CDR3 is encoded by other sequences in the same sample as well. This chain connects TRBV7-9 to TRBJ1-1; perhaps TRBD1 as D (5 bases). The V end lost 4 bases, the J end lost 1 base, and 7 bases lay between the germline ends. Looked up from germline, CDR1 is SEHNR and CDR2 is FQNEAQ (reference sequence). The CDR3 totals 13 residues. The CDR3 sequence is CASSSQGNTEAFF. The CDR3 region has the DNA TGTGCCAGCAGCTCGCAGGGGAACACTGAAGCTTTCTTT.

The chain couples TRBV6-6 to TRBJ2-2; possible D gene TRBD1, 6 bases. Trimming stripped 2 bases from V and 1 base from J, with 8 bases between. The CDR3 is 15 residues long. Germline assignment: CDR1 MNHNY and CDR2 SVGAGI (reference sequence). The CDR3 DNA reads TGTGCCAGCAGTTACGCCAGGGGGAACACCGGGGAGCTGTTTTTT. This gives the protein CASSYARGNTGELFF.

Details on this clone: The same CDR3 is also encoded by other DNA sequences in this sample. The V gene is TRBV29-1, the J gene TRBJ2-7; D is ambiguous. Germline CDR1 SQVTM, CDR2 ANQGSEA. Trimming pared 6 bases from V and 4 bases from J, leaving 13 bases between. The length of the CDR3 is 12 residues. The CDR3 loop reads CSVEYGSYEQYF. CDR3 coding DNA: TGCAGCGTCGAATACGGCAGTTACGAGCAGTACTTC.

V is TRBV5-1 and J is TRBJ2-1, with 16 bases matching TRBD2. This CDR3 region has 16 residues. After removal of 5 bases from V and 8 bases from J, the junction contained 7 bases not matched to a gene. The germline V gene encodes CDR1 SGHRS and CDR2 YFSETQ. CDR3 in DNA: TGCGCCAGCAGTACGCGGGGACTAGCGGGAGGGGATGAGCAGTTCTTC. Protein sequence: CASSTRGLAGGDEQFF.

The rearrangement links TRBV19 to TRBJ2-2, with 10 positions matching TRBD2. The CDR3 spans 16 residues. CDR1 is LNHDA, CDR2 SQIVND, per germline (reference sequence). Trimming cost V 3 bases and J 5 bases; bases outside gene matches: 6. DNA of the CDR3: TGTGCCAGTAGTATTCTAGCGGGAGTTTGGACCGGGGAGCTGTTTTTT. Translation gives CASSILAGVWTGELFF.

V usage is TRBV19 and J usage is TRBJ2-7, with D maybe TRBD2 (6 bases). Trimming cost V 5 bases and J 3 bases, with 20 bases left between them. Germline CDR1 and CDR2: LNHDA and SQIVND (reference sequence). The CDR3 extends over 16 amino acids. The CDR3 DNA sequence: TGTGCCAGTAGTCCCTCCGGCGCGGGATGGAACTACGAGCAGTACTTC. Translation: CASSPSGAGWNYEQYF.

The rearrangement links TRBV9 to TRBJ2-3; no definite D call. Germline loops: CDR1 SGDLS, CDR2 YYNGEE. CDR3 size: 11 residues. Trimming left V 5 bases short and J 6 bases short, with 7 bases between. The CDR3 DNA follows: TGTGCCAGCAGGTCCGATGATACGCAGTATTTT. Translated: CASRSDDTQYF. Supplemented by reference TRBV9 and TRBJ2-3, the full variable domain reads DSGVTQTPKHLITATGQRVTLRCSPRSGDLSVYWYQQSLDQGLQFLIQYYNGEERAKGNILERFSAQQFPDLHSELNLSSLELGDSALYFCASRSDDTQYFGPGTRLTVL.

V and J are TRBV5-4 and TRBJ2-3; a possible D gene is TRBD2 (6 bases). Looked up from germline, CDR1 is SGHNT and CDR2 is YYREEE (reference sequence). The CDR3 covers 17 residues. Trimming took 3 bases from V and 6 from J, leaving 23 bases between them. The CDR3 loop is CASSSIPSGFPPDTQYF. In nucleotides, the CDR3 is TGTGCCAGCAGCTCCATCCCGAGCGGGTTTCCCCCGGATACGCAGTATTTT.